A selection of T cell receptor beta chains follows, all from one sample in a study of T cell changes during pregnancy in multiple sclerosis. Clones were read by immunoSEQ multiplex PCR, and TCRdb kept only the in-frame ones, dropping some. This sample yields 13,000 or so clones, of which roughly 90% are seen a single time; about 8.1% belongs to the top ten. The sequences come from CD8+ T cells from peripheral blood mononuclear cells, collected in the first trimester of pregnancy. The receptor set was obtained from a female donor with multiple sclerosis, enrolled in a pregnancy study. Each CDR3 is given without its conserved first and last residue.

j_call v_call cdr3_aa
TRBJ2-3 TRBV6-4 ASSDSGGGTDTQY
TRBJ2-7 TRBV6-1 ASSVTSGGGSYEQY
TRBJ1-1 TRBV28 ASSLGEGTLGAF
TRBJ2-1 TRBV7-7 ASSSGLAANNEQF
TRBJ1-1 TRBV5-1 ASSFRAYGQGRTEAF
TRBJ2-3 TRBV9 ASSAHLAGDTTDTQY
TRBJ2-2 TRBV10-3 AIEPGQERPGELF
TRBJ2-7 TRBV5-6 ASSLPSGTLEEQY
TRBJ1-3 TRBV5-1 ASSSGTNSGNTIY
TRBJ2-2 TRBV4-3 ASSHSRGLAGVNTGELF
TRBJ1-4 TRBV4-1 ASSPQGEAVEKLF
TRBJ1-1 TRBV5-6 ASSLAVAGDTEAF
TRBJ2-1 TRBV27 ASSSGGGGPYNEQF
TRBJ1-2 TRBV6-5 ASSYADREYGYT
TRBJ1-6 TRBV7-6 ASSFGQGNSPLH
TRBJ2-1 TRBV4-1 ASSQGRPGLQNNEQF
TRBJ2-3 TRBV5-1 ASSPSTGDYTDTQY
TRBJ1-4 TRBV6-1 ASSGGQGWEKLF
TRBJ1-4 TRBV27 ASSPGQRNEKLF
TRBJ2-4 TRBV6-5 ASSYGGGTVLQY
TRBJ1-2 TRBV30 AWNAGGAHGYT
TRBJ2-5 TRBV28 ASTNVRGSPETQY
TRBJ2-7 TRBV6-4 ASSEGAFGLGYEQY
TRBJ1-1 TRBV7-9 ASSPRDRGRDTEAF
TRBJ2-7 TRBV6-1 ASTRPAGSYEQY
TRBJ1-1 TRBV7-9 ASSLLKGVTEAF
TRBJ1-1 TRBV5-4 ASSLGGLNTEAF
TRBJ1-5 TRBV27 ASSPSTGERNQPQH
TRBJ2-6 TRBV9 ASSVTIASGANVLT
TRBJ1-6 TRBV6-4 ASSDKSNSPLH
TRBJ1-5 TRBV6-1 ASRGGYSNQPQH
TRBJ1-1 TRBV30 AWGGTSTEAF
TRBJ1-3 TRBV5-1 ASSLDRAIYREPNNTIY
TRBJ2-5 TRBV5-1 ASSLASSGGLETQY
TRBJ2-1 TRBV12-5 ASGWSGNEQF
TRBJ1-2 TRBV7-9 ASSLRDVWGYT
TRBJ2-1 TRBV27 ASSLDGDNEQF
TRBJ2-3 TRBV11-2 ASSRTRFSSTDTQY
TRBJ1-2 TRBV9 ASSGGLYGYT
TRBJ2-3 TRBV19 ASSAGLATDTQY
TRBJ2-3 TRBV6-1 ASSERLEIDTQY
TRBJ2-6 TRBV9 ASSVGPGANVLT
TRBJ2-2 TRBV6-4 ASSDSATGELF
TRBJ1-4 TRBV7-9 ASSFGGGEKLF
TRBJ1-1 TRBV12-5 ASGLSPGGEAF
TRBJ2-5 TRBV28 ASSFVGLAGETQY
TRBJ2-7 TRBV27 ASSLNPLLYEQY
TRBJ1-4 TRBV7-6 ASSLTPRGGEKLF
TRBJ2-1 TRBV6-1 ASPRGQGAYNEQF
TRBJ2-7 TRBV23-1 ASRQSHYEQY
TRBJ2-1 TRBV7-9 ASSLVTSSNEQF
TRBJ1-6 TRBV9 ASSVDAGGSPLH
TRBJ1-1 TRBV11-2 ASSLGISRLGTEAF
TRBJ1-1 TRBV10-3 AISGFQENTEAF
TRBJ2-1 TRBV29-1 SVVSYEQF
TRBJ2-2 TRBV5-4 ASNSGGTGELF
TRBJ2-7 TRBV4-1 ASSQTGNTYEQY
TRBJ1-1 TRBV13 ASSPPGPNTEAF